This TCR beta chain appears in the sequencing data of a study of STAT5B mutations in CD4+ large granular lymphocyte leukemia. V was shortened by 6 bases and J by 1 base, with 13 bases between the two germline ends. Germline V CDR1 and CDR2: ENHRY, SYGVKD. The CDR3 length is 14 residues. Under the authors' procedure: Productive clonotypes were detectable down to 2.59 x 10-5 frequency. The assay was immunoSEQ multiplex PCR, and TCRdb's table has in-frame clones only and misses some. For V, J and clone size, that table is used; D and trimming come from the DNA. The repertoire includes around 21,000 clones, roughly 76% of them detected once, and less than 5% sits in the top ten.

The chain has TRBV10-3 and TRBJ2-7; weak D call: TRBD1 (6 bases). This receptor was obtained from a human donor in good health. Material for sequencing was CD4+ T cells from blood buffy coats. DNA of the CDR3: TGTGCCATCAGCGCACAGGGATGGTCCTACGAGCAGTACTTC. Its protein is CAISAQGWSYEQYF.